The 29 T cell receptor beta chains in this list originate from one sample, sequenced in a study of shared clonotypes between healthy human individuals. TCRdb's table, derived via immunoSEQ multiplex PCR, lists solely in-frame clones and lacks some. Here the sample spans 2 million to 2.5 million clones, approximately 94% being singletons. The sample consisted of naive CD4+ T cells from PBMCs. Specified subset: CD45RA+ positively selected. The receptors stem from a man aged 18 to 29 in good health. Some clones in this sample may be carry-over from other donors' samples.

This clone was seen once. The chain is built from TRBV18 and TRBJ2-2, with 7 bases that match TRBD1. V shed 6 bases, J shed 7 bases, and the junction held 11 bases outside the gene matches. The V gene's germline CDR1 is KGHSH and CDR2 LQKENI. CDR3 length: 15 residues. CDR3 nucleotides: TGTGCCAGCTCCGTAAGAGACAGGGAATTCGGGGAGCTGTTTTTT. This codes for CASSVRDREFGELFF.

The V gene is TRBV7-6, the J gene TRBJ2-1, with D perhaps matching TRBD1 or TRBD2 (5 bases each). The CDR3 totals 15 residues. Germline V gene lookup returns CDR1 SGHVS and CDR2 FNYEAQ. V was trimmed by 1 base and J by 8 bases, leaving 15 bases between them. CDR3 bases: TGTGCCAGCAGCTTAGGAGGGCGGTTGGGGGATGAGCAGTTCTTC. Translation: CASSLGGRLGDEQFF.

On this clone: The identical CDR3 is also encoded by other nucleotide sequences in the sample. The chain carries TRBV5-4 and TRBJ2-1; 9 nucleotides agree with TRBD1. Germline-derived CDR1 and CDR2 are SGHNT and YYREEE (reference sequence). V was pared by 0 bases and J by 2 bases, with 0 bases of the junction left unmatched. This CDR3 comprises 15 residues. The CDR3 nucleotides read TGTGCCAGCAGCTTGGGACAGGGGGCCTACAATGAGCAGTTCTTC. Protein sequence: CASSLGQGAYNEQFF.

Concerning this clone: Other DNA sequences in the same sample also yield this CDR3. The CDR3 loop reads CASSVPTDTQYF. The CDR3 bases are TGCGCCAGCAGTGTCCCTACAGATACGCAGTATTTT. The chain carries TRBV5-1 and TRBJ2-3; D is ambiguous. CDR3 length: 12 residues. Per the germline V gene, CDR1 is SGHRS and CDR2 is YFSETQ. With 5 bases removed from V and 3 bases from J, the gap between germline ends came to 7 bases. Together with reference TRBV5-1 and TRBJ2-3, the CDR3 gives the full variable domain: KAGVTQTPRYLIKTRGQQVTLSCSPISGHRSVSWYQQTPGQGLQFLFEYFSETQRNKGNFPGRFSGRQFSNSRSEMNVSTLELGDSALYLCASSVPTDTQYFGPGTRLTVL.

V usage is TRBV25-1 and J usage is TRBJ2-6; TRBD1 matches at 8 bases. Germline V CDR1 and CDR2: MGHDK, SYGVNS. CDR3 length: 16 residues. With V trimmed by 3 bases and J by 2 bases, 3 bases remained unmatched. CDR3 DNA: TGTGCCAGCAGTGACCAGGACAGGGCTGGGGCCAACGTCCTGACTTTC. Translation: CASSDQDRAGANVLTF.

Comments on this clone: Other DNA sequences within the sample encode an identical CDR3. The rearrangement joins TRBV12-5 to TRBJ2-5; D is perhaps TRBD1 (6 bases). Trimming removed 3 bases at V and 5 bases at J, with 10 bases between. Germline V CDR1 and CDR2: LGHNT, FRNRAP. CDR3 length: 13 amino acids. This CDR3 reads CASGLQGGETQYF. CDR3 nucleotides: TGTGCTAGTGGTTTACAGGGTGGGGAGACCCAGTACTTC.

The CDR3 DNA follows: TGTGCCAGCAGACGCTATGTGGGGTCTAACTATGGCTACACCTTC. As protein: CASRRYVGSNYGYTF. The rearrangement links TRBV6-5 to TRBJ1-2; no firm D call. CDR1 is MNHEY, CDR2 SVGAGI, per germline. The CDR3 loop spans 15 amino acids. The V end lost 6 bases, the J end lost 0 bases, and 14 bases lay between the germline ends.

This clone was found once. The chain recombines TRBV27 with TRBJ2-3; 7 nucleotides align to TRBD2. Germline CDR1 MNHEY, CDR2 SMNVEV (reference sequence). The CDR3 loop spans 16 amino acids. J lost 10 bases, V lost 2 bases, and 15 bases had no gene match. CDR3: CASSLLVRRAGEPQYF. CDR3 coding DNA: TGTGCCAGCAGTTTACTAGTCCGGCGGGCGGGAGAACCGCAGTATTTT.

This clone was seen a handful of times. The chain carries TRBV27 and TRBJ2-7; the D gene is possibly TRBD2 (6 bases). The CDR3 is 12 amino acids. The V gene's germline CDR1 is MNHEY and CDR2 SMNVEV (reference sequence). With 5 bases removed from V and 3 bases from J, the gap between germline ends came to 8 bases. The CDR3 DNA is TGTGCCAGCAGTGGGGGGAACTACGAGCAGTACTTC. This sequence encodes CASSGGNYEQYF.

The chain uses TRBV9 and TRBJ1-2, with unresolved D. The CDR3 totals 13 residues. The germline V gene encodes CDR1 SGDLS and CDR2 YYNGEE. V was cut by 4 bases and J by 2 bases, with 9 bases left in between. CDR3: CASSPPSNYGYTF. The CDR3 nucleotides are TGTGCCAGCAGCCCCCCGAGCAACTATGGCTACACCTTC. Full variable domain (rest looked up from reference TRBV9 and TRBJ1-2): DSGVTQTPKHLITATGQRVTLRCSPRSGDLSVYWYQQSLDQGLQFLIQYYNGEERAKGNILERFSAQQFPDLHSELNLSSLELGDSALYFCASSPPSNYGYTFGSGTRLTVV.

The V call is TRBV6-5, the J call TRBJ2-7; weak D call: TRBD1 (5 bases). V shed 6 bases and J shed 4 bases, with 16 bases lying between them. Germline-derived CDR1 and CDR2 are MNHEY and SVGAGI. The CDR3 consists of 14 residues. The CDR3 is CASSITYQGYEQYF. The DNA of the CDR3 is TGTGCCAGCAGCATTACGTATCAGGGATACGAGCAGTACTTC.

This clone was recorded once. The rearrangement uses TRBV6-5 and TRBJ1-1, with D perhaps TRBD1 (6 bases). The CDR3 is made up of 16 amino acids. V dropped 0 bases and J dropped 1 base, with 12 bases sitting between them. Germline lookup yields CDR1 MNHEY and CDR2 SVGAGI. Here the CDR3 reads CASSYSRLGGNTEAFF. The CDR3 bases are TGTGCCAGCAGTTACTCGAGGCTAGGGGGGAACACTGAAGCTTTCTTT.

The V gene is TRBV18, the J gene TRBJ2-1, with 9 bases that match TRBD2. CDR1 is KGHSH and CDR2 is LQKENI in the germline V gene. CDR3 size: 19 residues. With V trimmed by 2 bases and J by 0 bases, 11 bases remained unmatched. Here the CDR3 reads CASSPNTMLAGFSYNEQFF. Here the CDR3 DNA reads TGTGCCAGCTCACCAAACACGATGCTAGCGGGATTCTCCTACAATGAGCAGTTCTTC. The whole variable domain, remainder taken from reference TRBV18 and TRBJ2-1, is NAGVMQNPRHLVRRRGQEARLRCSPMKGHSHVYWYRQLPEEGLKFMVYLQKENIIDESGMPKERFSAEFPKEGPSILRIQQVVRGDSAAYFCASSPNTMLAGFSYNEQFFGPGTRLTVL.

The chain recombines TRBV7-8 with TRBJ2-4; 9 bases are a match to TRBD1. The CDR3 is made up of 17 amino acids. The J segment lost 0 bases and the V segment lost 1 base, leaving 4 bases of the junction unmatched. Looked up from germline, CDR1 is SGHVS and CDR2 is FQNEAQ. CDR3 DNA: TGTGCCAGCAGCTTAGGGACAGGGGCCCTAGCCAAAAACATTCAGTACTTC. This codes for CASSLGTGALAKNIQYF.

The CDR3, as DNA: TGTGCCAGCAGCTTAGGGGCGGGAGGGCCGGTTGAGCAGTTCTTC. Its translation: CASSLGAGGPVEQFF. The chain couples TRBV7-2 to TRBJ2-1; 9 nucleotides align to TRBD2. Germline V gene data show CDR1 as SGHTA and CDR2 as FQGNSA. V lost 1 base to trimming and J lost 9 bases; unmatched junction nucleotides: 7. This CDR3 comprises 15 residues.

The CDR3 region has the DNA TGCGCCAGCAGCTTGGTGCCGGGGGCGAATGGAAACACCATATATTTT. Translating it yields CASSLVPGANGNTIYF. The chain carries TRBV5-1 and TRBJ1-3, with D possibly TRBD1 on 6 matching bases. Germline lookup yields CDR1 SGHRS and CDR2 YFSETQ. This CDR3 is 16 amino acids long. The V end was cut by 0 bases, the J end by 3 bases, with 13 bases between.

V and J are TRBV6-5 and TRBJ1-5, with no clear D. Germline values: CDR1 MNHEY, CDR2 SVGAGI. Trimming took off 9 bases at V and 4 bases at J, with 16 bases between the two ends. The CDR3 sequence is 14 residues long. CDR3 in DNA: TGTGCCAGTCAGAGAAGAGACGGTAATCAGCCCCAGCATTTT. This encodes CASQRRDGNQPQHF.

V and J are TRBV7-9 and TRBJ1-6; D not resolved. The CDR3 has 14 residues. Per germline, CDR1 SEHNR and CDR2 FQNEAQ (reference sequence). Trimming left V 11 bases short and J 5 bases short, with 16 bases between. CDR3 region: CALAERSDNSPLHF. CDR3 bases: TGTGCCCTCGCCGAGAGGTCCGATAATTCACCCCTCCACTTT.

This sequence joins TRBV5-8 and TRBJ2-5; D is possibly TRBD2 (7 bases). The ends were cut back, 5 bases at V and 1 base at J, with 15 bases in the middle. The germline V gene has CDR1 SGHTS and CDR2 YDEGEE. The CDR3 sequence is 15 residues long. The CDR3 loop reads CASSGGGHRQETQYF. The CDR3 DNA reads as TGTGCCAGCAGTGGGGGGGGACACCGCCAAGAGACCCAGTACTTC.

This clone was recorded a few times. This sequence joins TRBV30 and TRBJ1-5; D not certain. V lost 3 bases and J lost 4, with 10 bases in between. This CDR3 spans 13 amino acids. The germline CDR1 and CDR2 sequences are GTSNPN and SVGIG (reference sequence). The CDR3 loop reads CAWSPQENQPQHF. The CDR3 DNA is TGTGCCTGGAGCCCCCAGGAGAATCAGCCCCAGCATTTT.

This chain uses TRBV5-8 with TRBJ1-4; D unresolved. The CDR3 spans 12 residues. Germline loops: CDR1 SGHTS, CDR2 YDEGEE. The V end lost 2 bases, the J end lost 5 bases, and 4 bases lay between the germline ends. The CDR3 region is CASSFPNEKLFF. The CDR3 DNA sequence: TGTGCCAGCAGCTTCCCAAATGAAAAACTGTTTTTT.

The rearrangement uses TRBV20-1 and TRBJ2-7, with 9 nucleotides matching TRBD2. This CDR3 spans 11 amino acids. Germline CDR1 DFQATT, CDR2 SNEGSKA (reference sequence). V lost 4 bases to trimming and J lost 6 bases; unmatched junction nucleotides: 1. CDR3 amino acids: CSATGLAEQYF. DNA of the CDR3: TGCAGTGCTACGGGACTAGCCGAGCAGTACTTC.

CDR3 sequence: CASSFELAFYNEQFF. The CDR3 DNA follows: TGTGCCAGCAGCTTTGAACTAGCGTTCTACAATGAGCAGTTCTTC. J is TRBJ2-1 and V is TRBV5-6; 7 nucleotides line up with TRBD2. The CDR3 has 15 residues. The J segment lost 3 bases and the V segment lost 2 bases, leaving 5 bases of the junction unmatched. The germline V gene encodes CDR1 SGHDT and CDR2 YYEEEE.

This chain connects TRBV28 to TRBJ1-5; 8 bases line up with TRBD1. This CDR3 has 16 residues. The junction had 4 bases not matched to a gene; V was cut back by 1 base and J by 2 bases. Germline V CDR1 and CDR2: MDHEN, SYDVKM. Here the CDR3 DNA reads TGTGCCAGCAGTTTATATCAGGGGGCAGGCAATCAGCCCCAGCATTTT. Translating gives CASSLYQGAGNQPQHF.

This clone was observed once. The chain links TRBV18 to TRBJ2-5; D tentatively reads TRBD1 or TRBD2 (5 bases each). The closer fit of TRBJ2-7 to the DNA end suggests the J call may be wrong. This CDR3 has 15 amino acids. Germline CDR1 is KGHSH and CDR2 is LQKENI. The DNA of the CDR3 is TGTGCCAGCTCACCAGGAGGCAGGGCAGCCTACGAGCAGTACTTC. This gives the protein CASSPGGRAAYEQYF.

For the CDR3, the DNA is TGCAGCGTCGCGGGACAGGGATTCGGTCAGCCCCAGCATTTT. Its protein is CSVAGQGFGQPQHF. The chain joins TRBV29-1 to TRBJ1-5; 9 nucleotides agree with TRBD1. The CDR3 has 14 amino acids. Trimming removed 6 bases from V and 6 bases from J; junction bases left unmatched: 9. Germline-derived CDR1 and CDR2 are SQVTM and ANQGSEA.

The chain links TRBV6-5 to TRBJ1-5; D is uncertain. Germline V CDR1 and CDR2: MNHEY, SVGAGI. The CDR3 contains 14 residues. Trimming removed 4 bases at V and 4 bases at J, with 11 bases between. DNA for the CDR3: TGTGCCAGCAGTTGGAAACACCAAAATCAGCCCCAGCATTTT. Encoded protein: CASSWKHQNQPQHF.

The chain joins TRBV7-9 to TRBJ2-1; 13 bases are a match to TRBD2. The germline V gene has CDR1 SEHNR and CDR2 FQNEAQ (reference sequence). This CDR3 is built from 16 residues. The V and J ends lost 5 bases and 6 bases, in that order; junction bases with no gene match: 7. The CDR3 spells CASSMQLAGGLNEQFF. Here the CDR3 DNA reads TGTGCCAGCAGCATGCAACTAGCGGGAGGGCTCAATGAGCAGTTCTTC.

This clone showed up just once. Here the CDR3 reads CSPGGREGETQYF. For the CDR3, the DNA is TGCAGCCCTGGGGGGCGGGAGGGAGAGACCCAGTACTTC. The chain combines TRBV29-1 with TRBJ2-5, with 9 bases aligning to TRBD2. CDR1 is SQVTM and CDR2 is ANQGSEA in the germline V gene. V was pared by 8 bases and J by 4 bases, with 8 bases of the junction left unmatched. This CDR3 region has 13 residues.